This T cell receptor (beta chain) was captured by sequencing in a study of T-cell memory formation after mild COVID-19. General study findings and limits: Unconfirmed was the SARS-CoV-2 specificity of second-wave clones that peaked on day 37. Clones that contracted from day 15 to 85 were balanced CD4/CD8, while later expanders leaned CD4+.

Amplification by 5'RACE using constant-segment primers produced TCR alpha and TCR beta cDNA libraries that carried sample barcodes and UMIs. TCRdb used MiXCR to reprocess the 5' RACE reads, holding one entry per CDR3 protein. In the table there are roughly 110,000 distinct CDR3 sequences, 12% of which are singletons. This clonotype has more than one count but fewer than ten. The target antigen is unknown. The CDR3 contains 14 residues. CDR1 SGHVS and CDR2 FQNEAQ come from the germline V gene. Trimming removed 4 bases at V and 8 bases at J, with 15 bases between. This sequence originates from an adult woman who had mild COVID-19 (a few samples of this study predate the infection). Cell type and time point are not known. This sequence joins TRBV7-8 and TRBJ2-1; TRBD1 is a possible D gene (5 bases). Sequencing was performed on PBMCs or a T cell subset sorted from them (not recorded which). The CDR3 DNA is TGTGCCAGCAGCTCCACCGCCAGGGCTCATGAGCAGTTCTTC. Translation gives CASSSTARAHEQFF.